This T cell receptor (beta chain) was documented in a study of T cells in Graves' hyperthyroidism and ophthalmopathy. The CDR3 is 16 residues long. V dropped 6 bases and J dropped 4; count of bases not matched to a gene: 8. An absence of ophthalmopathy progression within 18 months meant stable Graves' hyperthyroidism. What was amplified from RNA transcripts were TCR beta CDR3 regions. First-round RT-PCR with HTBI primers amplified the TCR CDR3 region. MiXCR was run by TCRdb on the multiplex PCR reads, yielding one entry per CDR3 protein. The sample yields 600,000 to 900,000 distinct CDR3 sequences, around 15% seen once. This clonotype was detected ten times or more.

What was sequenced was blood. The receptor comes from a man between 18 and 35 years old with Graves' hyperthyroidism. This rearrangement joins TRBV12-3 or TRBV12-4 to TRBJ2-5, with 13 bases identical to TRBD2. The CDR3 coding sequence is TGTGCCAGCAGCCTGACTAGCGGGAGGTTGGGAGAGACCCAGTACTTC. It specifies CASSLTSGRLGETQYF.